The clone carrying this T cell receptor (beta chain) showed up many times. Antigen: not known. The blood RNA (from unsorted whole blood) was obtained, and germline DNA was also extracted. The source of the sample is a study of tumor-infiltrating lymphocytes in primary liver carcinoma. Study details: Spanning 4.2 to 10 cm, the tumors were T1-T3 N0M0.

Study conclusions and caveats: For tumor-adjacent and tumor-blood pairs, overlap was less than that seen for tumor region pairs.

From 500 ng total RNA, TCR beta cDNA was generated with a primer in the constant region. Each TCR beta library was derived from three nested multiplex PCR rounds that employed slightly modified ARM-PCR. The two initial PCR rounds, 9 to 11 cycles each, used TRBV1-TRBV30 forward and C-beta reverse primers. TCRdb used MiXCR to reprocess the multiplex PCR reads, holding one entry per CDR3 protein. The profile covers approximately 300,000 distinct CDR3 sequences, with 65% appearing a single time and approximately 9.4% taken by the ten largest. J lost 2 bases, V lost 6 bases, and 1 base had no gene match. CDR1 is MNHEY, CDR2 SVGAGI, per germline. CDR3 length: 12 amino acids.

This sequence was found in a man between 40 and 49 years old with primary liver carcinoma and hepatitis B virus infection. The sample taken for sequencing was peripheral blood. The V call is TRBV6-5, the J call TRBJ2-7; 7 bases are shared with TRBD1. CDR3 loop: CASSQGAYEQYF. The CDR3 DNA sequence: TGTGCCAGCAGCCAGGGGGCCTACGAGCAGTACTTC.